What follows are 4 T cell receptor beta chains derived from one specimen sequenced in a study of monozygotic twins with inflammatory bowel disease. For each CDR3 protein, TCRdb gives one entry from its re-call of the 5' RACE reads, without DNA. Its listing shows 400,000 to 500,000 distinct CDR3 sequences. Sample: blood. The origin of the receptors is a human donor with ulcerative colitis or Crohn's disease, or a healthy co-twin of an affected twin (not recorded which).

This chain joins TRBV4-1 and TRBJ2-3. This CDR3 comprises 16 residues. CDR1 is MGHRA, CDR2 YSYEKL, per germline. The CDR3 sequence: CASSQDLGGITDTQYF.

The rearrangement joins TRBV5-1 to TRBJ2-6; without DNA, the TCRdb call of TRBD1 cannot be checked. The length of the CDR3 is 17 residues. CDR1 is SGHRS, CDR2 YFSETQ, per germline. CDR3 sequence: CASSRGQENSGANVLTF. Full variable domain (rest looked up from reference TRBV5-1 and TRBJ2-6): KAGVTQTPRYLIKTRGQQVTLSCSPISGHRSVSWYQQTPGQGLQFLFEYFSETQRNKGNFPGRFSGRQFSNSRSEMNVSTLELGDSALYLCASSRGQENSGANVLTFGAGSRLTVL.

V gene TRBV27 combines with J gene TRBJ1-2. The CDR3 sequence is 14 residues long. Germline V gene data show CDR1 as MNHEY and CDR2 as SMNVEV (reference sequence). CDR3 sequence: CASSLSAARAGYTF.

V gene TRBV2 combines with J gene TRBJ2-5; TCRdb returns TRBD2, unconfirmable since there is no DNA. Per germline, CDR1 SNHLY and CDR2 FYNNEI. The CDR3 length is 14 residues. This chain's CDR3 is CASTVGQGGRTQYF.